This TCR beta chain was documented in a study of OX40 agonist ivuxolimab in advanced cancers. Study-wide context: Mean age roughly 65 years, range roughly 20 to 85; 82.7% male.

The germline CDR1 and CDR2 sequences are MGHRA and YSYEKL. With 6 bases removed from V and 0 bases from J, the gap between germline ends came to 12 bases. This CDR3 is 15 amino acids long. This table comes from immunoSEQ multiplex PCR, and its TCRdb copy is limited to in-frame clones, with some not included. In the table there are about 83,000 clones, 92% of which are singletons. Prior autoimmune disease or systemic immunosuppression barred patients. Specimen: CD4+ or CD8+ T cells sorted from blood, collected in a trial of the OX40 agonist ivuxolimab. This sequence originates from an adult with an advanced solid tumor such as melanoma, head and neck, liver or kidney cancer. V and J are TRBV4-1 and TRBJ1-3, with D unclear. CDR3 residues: CASSEVSNSGNTIYF. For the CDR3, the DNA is TGCGCCAGCAGTGAGGTCAGCAACTCTGGAAACACCATATATTTT.